The 20 T cell receptor beta chains reported below all come from one sample, sequenced in a study of blood T cell repertoires in COVID-19. Clones were read by immunoSEQ multiplex PCR, and TCRdb kept only the in-frame ones, dropping some. The sample shows under 300,000 clones, 84% of them seen only once. Source material: peripheral blood. These receptor sequences come from a woman aged 40 to 50 who had recovered from COVID-19.

The chain has TRBV18 and TRBJ1-5; D remains ambiguous. Germline V CDR1 and CDR2: KGHSH, LQKENI. The V gene lost 2 bases and the J gene lost 6 bases, with 17 bases spanning the gap. This CDR3 is 16 amino acids long. The CDR3 loop is CASSPAGGPRGQPQHF. As DNA, the CDR3 is TGTGCCAGCTCACCAGCAGGCGGGCCCAGAGGTCAGCCCCAGCATTTT.

The V call is TRBV18, the J call TRBJ1-4, with TRBD1 matching 7 bases. The ends lost 3 bases at V and 5 bases at J; junction bases unmatched: 6. CDR3 length equals 15 residues. The germline V gene has CDR1 KGHSH and CDR2 LQKENI. The CDR3 protein is CASSPGTDSNEKLFF. The CDR3 DNA reads TGTGCCAGCTCACCCGGGACAGACTCGAATGAAAAACTGTTTTTT.

As DNA, the CDR3 is TGCAGCGTTGAAAGGACAGACTCCTACGAGCAGTACTTC. Residues: CSVERTDSYEQYF. V is TRBV29-1 and J is TRBJ2-7, with D possibly matching TRBD1 (6 bases). This CDR3 has 13 residues. Trimming took 2 bases from V and 0 from J, leaving 8 bases between them. Germline CDR1 SQVTM, CDR2 ANQGSEA.

This sequence joins TRBV7-8 and TRBJ2-5; the match to TRBD2 covers 12 bases. The CDR3 covers 15 residues. V trimming: 4 bases; J trimming: 4 bases; junction bases outside the gene matches: 4. Germline CDR1 reads SGHVS; CDR2 reads FQNEAQ. The CDR3 reads CASSSLAGGPETQYF. The CDR3 region has the DNA TGTGCCAGCAGCTCCCTAGCGGGGGGGCCAGAGACCCAGTACTTC.

Only a few counts were recorded for this clone. This chain connects TRBV2 to TRBJ1-2, with 12 bases aligning to TRBD1. J was trimmed by 11 bases and V by 4 bases; bases with no gene match: 8. Germline CDR1 reads SNHLY; CDR2 reads FYNNEI. This CDR3 region has 14 residues. The CDR3 DNA reads TGTGCCAGCAGTGCCGGGACAGGGGGCGCCCGGTACACCTTC. It encodes CASSAGTGGARYTF.

The chain carries TRBV3-1 (or the pseudogene TRBV3-2) and TRBJ2-3; 8 nucleotides line up with TRBD1. The CDR3 totals 16 residues. J lost 6 bases, V lost 4 bases, and 12 bases had no gene match. Per germline, CDR1 LGHDT and CDR2 YNNKEL (reference sequence). CDR3 DNA: TGTGCCAGCAGCCCCCCCCGCAGGGGGCAGGGGGATACGCAGTATTTT. It codes for CASSPPRRGQGDTQYF.

This clone was detected only once. The J gene is TRBJ2-3, the V gene TRBV11-3; 9 nucleotides line up with TRBD2. Per germline, CDR1 SGHNT and CDR2 YENEEA. The CDR3 is 16 residues long. The trim removed 2 bases at V and 4 bases at J, leaving 7 bases unmatched. CDR3 DNA: TGTGCCAGCAGCTTAAGGGGCGGGGGGGCCCCAGATACGCAGTATTTT. This codes for CASSLRGGGAPDTQYF.

The genes are TRBV5-1 and TRBJ1-2; D gene unclear. V shed 0 bases and J shed 1 base, with 7 bases lying between them. The CDR3 is 14 residues long. Germline V gene lookup returns CDR1 SGHRS and CDR2 YFSETQ. CDR3 nucleotides: TGCGCCAGCAGCTTGGCCCCAGATAACTATGGCTACACCTTC. Amino acid sequence: CASSLAPDNYGYTF.

The rearrangement links TRBV6-2 or TRBV6-3 to TRBJ1-5, with unresolved D. The CDR3 runs to 14 residues. Germline values: CDR1 MNHEY, CDR2 SVGEGT. With 0 bases removed from V and 5 bases from J, the gap between germline ends came to 8 bases. The CDR3 protein is CASSYSNRDQPQHF. As DNA, the CDR3 is TGTGCCAGCAGTTACTCGAACAGAGATCAGCCCCAGCATTTT.

CDR3: CASIFWNTGELFF. CDR3 nucleotide sequence: TGTGCCAGCATCTTTTGGAACACCGGGGAGCTGTTTTTT. V usage is TRBV12-3 or TRBV12-4 and J usage is TRBJ2-2; D uncertain. Trimming removed 7 bases from V and 1 base from J, with 7 bases in between. There are 13 residues in the CDR3.

This clone has only one observation. This rearrangement joins TRBV5-1 to TRBJ1-2; no reliable D call. CDR3 length equals 14 residues. Per germline, CDR1 SGHRS and CDR2 YFSETQ. V was trimmed by 0 bases and J by 8 bases, leaving 14 bases between them. The CDR3 bases are TGCGCCAGCAGCTTGGGGTTCGACGAGGTCGGCTACACCTTC. It encodes CASSLGFDEVGYTF.

The J gene is TRBJ1-2, the V gene TRBV7-9; D is possibly TRBD1 (6 bases). Germline CDR1 is SEHNR and CDR2 is FQNEAQ (reference sequence). The CDR3 spans 15 residues. Trimming took 5 bases from V and 5 from J, leaving 18 bases between them. CDR3: CASSPPRTAMYGYTF. The DNA of the CDR3 is TGTGCCAGCAGCCCCCCCAGGACAGCAATGTATGGCTACACCTTC.

V gene TRBV6-5 combines with J gene TRBJ1-1; D is ambiguous. Trimming removed 6 bases at V and 1 base at J, with 9 bases between. The germline V gene encodes CDR1 MNHEY and CDR2 SVGAGI. The CDR3 runs 13 residues. Here the CDR3 reads CASRPGRNTEAFF. In DNA, the CDR3 is TGTGCCAGCAGGCCTGGGAGGAACACTGAAGCTTTCTTT.

The genes are TRBV7-9 and TRBJ2-3, with D tentatively TRBD1 (5 bases). Trimming removed 5 bases at V and 2 bases at J, with 20 bases between. The germline gives CDR1 SEHNR, CDR2 FQNEAQ (reference sequence). The CDR3 is made up of 17 amino acids. CDR3 loop: CASSPMGPTEYTDTQYF. The CDR3, as DNA: TGTGCCAGCAGCCCTATGGGGCCTACAGAATACACAGATACGCAGTATTTT.

V and J are TRBV6-2 or TRBV6-3 and TRBJ1-3; possible D gene TRBD1, 5 bases. Germline assignment: CDR1 MNHEY and CDR2 SVGEGT. Between the trimmed V and J ends, which lost 2 bases and 0 bases, there was a span of 11 bases. The CDR3 spans 16 residues. The CDR3 bases are TGTGCCAGCAGTTACATGGGGCCCGCCTCTGGAAACACCATATATTTT. Its protein product is CASSYMGPASGNTIYF.

This clone was found once. The chain couples TRBV11-2 to TRBJ1-2, with a weak D call TRBD1 (6 bases). The CDR3 contains 14 residues. Germline-derived CDR1 and CDR2 are SGHAT and FQNNGV. V shed 4 bases and J shed 6 bases, with 15 bases lying between them. This chain's CDR3 is CASSSITGFNGYTF. The CDR3 bases are TGTGCCAGCAGCTCCATTACAGGGTTTAATGGCTACACCTTC.

The CDR3 DNA is TGTGCCAGTAGACTGGACAGAGCTAGAAAAGCTTTCTTT. Translation: CASRLDRARKAFF. The gene calls are TRBV19 and TRBJ1-1; tentative D call: TRBD1 (6 bases). The CDR3 is made up of 13 amino acids. Trimming stripped 6 bases from V and 9 bases from J, with 17 bases between. Germline V CDR1 and CDR2: LNHDA, SQIVND (reference sequence).

This sequence joins TRBV5-4 and TRBJ2-5; perhaps TRBD1 as D (6 bases). The CDR3 is made up of 14 amino acids. Germline lookup yields CDR1 SGHNT and CDR2 YYREEE (reference sequence). Deletions cut 0 bases from V and 3 bases from J, with 9 bases between. The CDR3 sequence is CASSLGTDKETQYF. The CDR3 bases are TGTGCCAGCAGCTTGGGGACAGATAAAGAGACCCAGTACTTC.

For this clone: In the same sample, other DNA sequences code for this CDR3. The CDR3 sequence: CASSFRGAGNEQFF. Written as DNA, the CDR3 is TGTGCCAGCAGCTTTCGGGGGGCGGGGAATGAGCAGTTCTTC. This sequence joins TRBV5-6 and TRBJ2-1; TRBD2 might be the D (7 bases). V shed 2 bases and J shed 7 bases, with 13 bases lying between them. CDR1 and CDR2 from the germline V gene are SGHDT and YYEEEE. The CDR3 runs 14 residues. The variable domain in full, completed from reference TRBV5-6 and TRBJ2-1, reads DAGVTQSPTHLIKTRGQQVTLRCSPKSGHDTVSWYQQALGQGPQFIFQYYEEEERQRGNFPDRFSGHQFPNYSSELNVNALLLGDSALYLCASSFRGAGNEQFFGPGTRLTVL.

The chain employs TRBV20-1 and TRBJ2-1, with D unresolved. The V end lost 3 bases, the J end lost 0 bases, and 12 bases lay between the germline ends. The germline gives CDR1 DFQATT, CDR2 SNEGSKA (reference sequence). The CDR3 has 15 amino acids. CDR3 in DNA: TGCAGTGCTAGTCACCCCAGGATCTCCTACAATGAGCAGTTCTTC. Its protein product is CSASHPRISYNEQFF.